These 9 T cell receptor beta chains were sequenced from one sample in a study of T-cell reconstitution after alpha-beta-depleted transplantation in children. Researchers prepared the TCRbeta library using unique molecular identifiers, the study reports. TCRdb reprocessed the PCR reads via MiXCR and lists one record per CDR3 protein. The table includes some 280,000 distinct CDR3 sequences, over 8% detected once. Here the sequenced sample was PBMCs from the stem cell graft donor, taken from the stem cell graft. The source of these receptors is a human donor who donated a stem cell graft to a child with SCID.

This clonotype was counted between two and nine times. The chain uses TRBV6-1 and TRBJ2-3, with D perhaps TRBD1 or TRBD2 (7 bases each). This CDR3 contains 13 residues. Germline-derived CDR1 and CDR2 are MNHNS and SASEGT. Deletions cut 10 bases from V and 1 base from J, with 12 bases between. The CDR3 sequence: CATRGGGTDTQYF. Here the CDR3 DNA reads TGTGCCACCAGGGGGGGGGGCACAGATACGCAGTATTTT.

This clonotype has ten or more counts. J is TRBJ2-3 and V is TRBV5-1; the D gene is possibly TRBD1 (5 bases). V was clipped by 0 bases and J by 5 bases, with 10 bases between them. The CDR3 spans 14 residues. Germline V CDR1 and CDR2: SGHRS, YFSETQ. The CDR3 DNA follows: TGCGCCAGCAGCTTGGAGGGGTATCGAGATACGCAGTATTTT. It specifies CASSLEGYRDTQYF.

The rearrangement links TRBV7-9 to TRBJ2-3, with D possibly called TRBD1 or TRBD2 (6 bases each). V lost 0 bases to trimming and J lost 2 bases, with 15 bases between them. Germline V gene data show CDR1 as SEHNR and CDR2 as FQNEAQ (reference sequence). The CDR3 length is 17 residues. The CDR3 DNA follows: TGTGCCAGCAGCTTAGCTCTGGGGGGCCGTATCACAGATACGCAGTATTTT. Translated: CASSLALGGRITDTQYF.

This clonotype was observed a few times. CDR3 residues: CASSISVLLGEQYF. The CDR3 DNA is TGTGCCAGCAGCATTAGCGTTTTACTAGGCGAGCAGTACTTC. V is TRBV7-9 and J is TRBJ2-7; perhaps TRBD2 as D (5 bases). CDR1 is SEHNR and CDR2 is FQNEAQ in the germline V gene (reference sequence). Trimming left V 5 bases short and J 6 bases short, with 17 bases between. The CDR3 spans 14 residues. Combining the CDR3 with reference TRBV7-9 and TRBJ2-7 gives the whole variable domain DTGVSQNPRHKITKRGQNVTFRCDPISEHNRLYWYRQTLGQGPEFLTYFQNEAQLEKSRLLSDRFSAERPKGSFSTLEIQRTEQGDSAMYLCASSISVLLGEQYFGPGTRLTVT.

At least ten counts were recorded for this clonotype. The rearrangement uses TRBV4-1 and TRBJ2-1; TRBD1 matches at 7 bases. The CDR3 loop spans 17 amino acids. V lost 4 bases and J lost 0; bases outside the gene matches: 9. The germline V gene has CDR1 MGHRA and CDR2 YSYEKL. The CDR3 nucleotides read TGCGCCAGCAGCCTCTCGGTAACAGGGGCCTCCTACAATGAGCAGTTCTTC. Translating it yields CASSLSVTGASYNEQFF.

This clonotype turned up a few times. The chain couples TRBV12-3 or TRBV12-4 to TRBJ1-1; D is unresolved. The CDR3 loop spans 14 amino acids. Trimming stripped 4 bases from V and 4 bases from J, with 13 bases between. The DNA of the CDR3 is TGTGCCAGCAGTTCCTCTGGACCGCGCACTGAAGCTTTCTTT. Protein sequence: CASSSSGPRTEAFF.

This clonotype was recorded a few times. J is TRBJ2-3 and V is TRBV5-1, with a possible D match to TRBD2 (6 bases). The CDR3 has 16 residues. The V end was cut by 4 bases, the J end by 0 bases, with 15 bases between. The germline CDR1 and CDR2 sequences are SGHRS and YFSETQ. In DNA form, the CDR3 reads TGCGCCAGCAGCAGAATCGGGGGAACTAGCACAGATACGCAGTATTTT. It yields the protein CASSRIGGTSTDTQYF.

At least ten counts were recorded for this clonotype. This rearrangement joins TRBV12-3 or TRBV12-4 to TRBJ1-1; TRBD1 aligns across 7 bases. The CDR3 is 13 residues long. The J segment lost 0 bases and the V segment lost 10 bases, leaving 5 bases of the junction unmatched. CDR3 region: CAIRDSLNTEAFF. In DNA, the CDR3 is TGTGCCATCCGGGACAGCTTGAACACTGAAGCTTTCTTT.

The V call is TRBV11-2, the J call TRBJ2-1; D perhaps matches TRBD2 (6 bases). The CDR3 runs to 11 residues. Trimming took 4 bases from V and 10 from J, leaving 8 bases between them. From germline, CDR1 is SGHAT and CDR2 FQNNGV. The CDR3 DNA sequence: TGTGCCAGCAGCTACGGAGGGGAGCAGTTCTTC. It is translated as CASSYGGEQFF.